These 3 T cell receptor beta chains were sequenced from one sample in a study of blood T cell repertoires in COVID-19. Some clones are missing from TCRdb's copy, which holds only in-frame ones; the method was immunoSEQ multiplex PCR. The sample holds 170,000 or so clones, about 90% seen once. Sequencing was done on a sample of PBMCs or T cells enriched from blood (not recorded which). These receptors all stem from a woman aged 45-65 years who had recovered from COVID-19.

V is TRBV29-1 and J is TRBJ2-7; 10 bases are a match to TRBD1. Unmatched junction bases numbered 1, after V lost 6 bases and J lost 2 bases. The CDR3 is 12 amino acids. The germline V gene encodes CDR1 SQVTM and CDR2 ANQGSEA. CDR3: CSVGQGTYEQYF. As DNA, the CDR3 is TGCAGCGTGGGACAGGGGACCTACGAGCAGTACTTC.

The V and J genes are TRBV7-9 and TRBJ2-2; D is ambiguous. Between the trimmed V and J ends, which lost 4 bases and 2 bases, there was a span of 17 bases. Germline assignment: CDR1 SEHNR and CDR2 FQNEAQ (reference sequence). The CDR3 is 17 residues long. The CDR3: CASSSTPTNRNTGELFF. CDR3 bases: TGTGCCAGCAGCTCCACCCCCACTAACCGCAACACCGGGGAGCTGTTTTTT.

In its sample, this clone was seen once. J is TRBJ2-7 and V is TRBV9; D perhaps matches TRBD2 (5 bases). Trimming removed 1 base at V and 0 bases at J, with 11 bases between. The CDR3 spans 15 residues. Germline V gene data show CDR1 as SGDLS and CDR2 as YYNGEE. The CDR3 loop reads CASSVRAASSYEQYF. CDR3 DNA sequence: TGTGCCAGCAGCGTAAGAGCGGCTAGCTCCTACGAGCAGTACTTC.